These 14 T cell receptor beta chains share one sample of origin, sequenced in a study of blood T cells in healthy people across ages. The use of a sample-barcoded 5' primer and a J-beta primer mix characterized a second PCR of roughly 6 to 11 cycles. From the 5' RACE reads, TCRdb called clonotypes with MiXCR, one entry per CDR3 protein. Of 590,000 or so distinct CDR3 sequences listed, about 30% are singletons. The specimen was blood. The receptors were sampled from a woman older than 75 in good health.

In this sample, this clonotype turned up a few times. Possible read error: a much larger clone is one base away. V and J are TRBV12-3 or TRBV12-4 and TRBJ2-5, with D possibly called TRBD1 or TRBD2 (7 bases each). V was pared by 7 bases and J by 11 bases, with 26 bases between. CDR3 length: 15 amino acids. In nucleotides, the CDR3 is TGTGCCAGCACGATAGCGCCAGGGGGGGTCAATGAGCAGTACTTC. Protein sequence: CASTIAPGGVNEQYF.

This sequence joins TRBV19 and TRBJ1-6, with 9 bases matching TRBD1. This CDR3 comprises 14 residues. Germline V CDR1 and CDR2: LNHDA, SQIVND (reference sequence). V was pared by 5 bases and J by 10 bases, with 6 bases of the junction left unmatched. CDR3 residues: CASSSTGGRSPLHF. CDR3 DNA: TGTGCCAGTAGTTCGACAGGGGGTAGATCACCCCTCCACTTT.

The CDR3: CASSPGMDQYF. CDR3 DNA: TGCGCCAGCAGCCCGGGGATGGACCAGTACTTC. V usage is TRBV5-1 and J usage is TRBJ2-5; D is perhaps TRBD2 (5 bases). Germline V gene sequence: CDR1 SGHRS, CDR2 YFSETQ. Trimming cost V 4 bases and J 10 bases, with 11 bases left between them. The CDR3 runs to 11 residues.

The chain joins TRBV5-1 to TRBJ2-7, with 9 bases matching TRBD1. Germline trimming cut 5 bases from V and 7 bases from J; bases unmatched to any gene: 13. There are 15 residues in the CDR3. Germline CDR1 SGHRS, CDR2 YFSETQ. CDR3 sequence (DNA): TGCGCCAGCAGTGGGGACAGGGCTGGGGGCAATGAGCAGTACTTC. As protein: CASSGDRAGGNEQYF.

The chain links TRBV5-1 to TRBJ1-2, with 8 bases aligning to TRBD1. The germline CDR1 and CDR2 sequences are SGHRS and YFSETQ. V lost 4 bases to trimming and J lost 0 bases; unmatched junction nucleotides: 17. The CDR3 runs to 19 residues. This CDR3 is CASSPSDRAKLKANYGYTF. The CDR3 region has the DNA TGCGCCAGCAGCCCATCGGACAGGGCCAAGTTAAAAGCTAACTATGGCTACACCTTC.

This clonotype was counted at least ten times. This sequence joins TRBV2 and TRBJ2-3, with D hard to call. The CDR3 contains 15 residues. V gave up 3 bases and J gave up 1 base, with 11 bases separating them. Germline lookup yields CDR1 SNHLY and CDR2 FYNNEI. CDR3 protein: CASSDYGGRTDTQYF. CDR3 in DNA: TGTGCCAGCAGTGATTACGGCGGTCGCACAGATACGCAGTATTTT.

The sample holds a few counts of this clonotype. The chain uses TRBV6-1 and TRBJ2-5; D tentatively fits TRBD1 or TRBD2 (5 bases each). The CDR3 covers 12 residues. The germline V gene has CDR1 MNHNS and CDR2 SASEGT. The V end lost 4 bases, the J end lost 9 bases, and 12 bases lay between the germline ends. CDR3 DNA sequence: TGTGCCAGCAGTGCTGGACCGGGGCCCCAGTACTTC. Protein: CASSAGPGPQYF.

The CDR3, as DNA: TGTGCCAGCAGCCCGGGCCCCTACAATGAGCAGTTCTTC. Its protein product is CASSPGPYNEQFF. This rearrangement joins TRBV9 to TRBJ2-1; D gene unclear. The CDR3 is 13 residues long. The germline V gene has CDR1 SGDLS and CDR2 YYNGEE. Between the trimmed V and J ends, which lost 4 bases and 2 bases, there was a span of 7 bases.

This clonotype was detected many times. The chain is built from TRBV4-3 and TRBJ2-7, with no clear D. CDR1 and CDR2 from the germline V gene are LGHNA and YSLEER. The CDR3 totals 14 residues. Trimming cost V 0 bases and J 6 bases, with 12 bases left between them. The chain's CDR3 is CASSQDPKAPEQYF. The CDR3 coding sequence is TGCGCCAGCAGCCAAGACCCAAAGGCACCCGAGCAGTACTTC.

The rearrangement uses TRBV13 and TRBJ2-5; 12 nucleotides agree with TRBD2. This CDR3 has 20 amino acids. Germline V gene lookup returns CDR1 PRHDT and CDR2 FYEKMQ (reference sequence). V dropped 5 bases and J dropped 3; count of bases not matched to a gene: 19. Here the CDR3 DNA reads TGTGCCAGCAGCCCGAGCAGACTAGCGGGGGCCCCGGTGCGGGAAGAGACCCAGTACTTC. As protein: CASSPSRLAGAPVREETQYF.

This sequence joins TRBV2 and TRBJ1-2; D might be TRBD1 (6 bases). This CDR3 has 16 residues. From germline, CDR1 is SNHLY and CDR2 FYNNEI. The ends were cut back, 8 bases at V and 5 bases at J, with 24 bases in the middle. CDR3 sequence reads: CASDGPSRQESYGYTF. The CDR3 bases are TGTGCCAGCGATGGGCCTTCCCGACAGGAGTCGTATGGCTACACCTTC.

This clonotype has only a few counts. This chain links TRBV30 with TRBJ1-2, with 9 bases that match TRBD1. After removal of 5 bases from V and 6 bases from J, the junction contained 10 bases not matched to a gene. This CDR3 is built from 14 residues. Germline V gene data show CDR1 as GTSNPN and CDR2 as SVGIG (reference sequence). The CDR3 here is CAWETGQGLDGYTF. CDR3 sequence (DNA): TGTGCCTGGGAGACGGGACAGGGTTTGGATGGCTACACCTTC.

The sample holds many counts of this clonotype. The V call is TRBV6-1, the J call TRBJ2-7, with D possibly TRBD2 on 6 matching bases. This CDR3 contains 17 residues. The germline gives CDR1 MNHNS, CDR2 SASEGT. The V end lost 4 bases, the J end lost 0 bases, and 19 bases lay between the germline ends. This CDR3 reads CASSGGVRGASSYEQYF. CDR3 DNA sequence: TGTGCCAGCAGTGGGGGGGTGAGAGGGGCAAGCTCCTACGAGCAGTACTTC.

This clonotype was found a few times. CDR3 DNA: TGTGCCAGCAGCCAAGAACGGACTAGCGGTTATTACAATGAGCAGTTCTTC. This codes for CASSQERTSGYYNEQFF. The chain combines TRBV14 with TRBJ2-1; 10 nucleotides line up with TRBD2. Germline lookup yields CDR1 SGHDN and CDR2 FVKESK. The ends lost 0 bases at V and 4 bases at J; junction bases unmatched: 6. This CDR3 has 17 amino acids. Based on the CDR3 plus reference TRBV14 and TRBJ2-1, the full variable domain is EAGVTQFPSHSVIEKGQTVTLRCDPISGHDNLYWYRRVMGKEIKFLLHFVKESKQDESGMPNNRFLAERTGGTYSTLKVQPAELEDSGVYFCASSQERTSGYYNEQFFGPGTRLTVL.